Below, one TCR beta chain is given with its context. Its antigen is unknown. Deletions cut 7 bases from V and 0 bases from J, with 10 bases between. The CDR3 extends over 13 amino acids. Germline assignment: CDR1 MNHEY and CDR2 SVGAGI. Here immunoSEQ multiplex PCR was the method, and the copy in TCRdb shows in-frame clones only, minus some. Counted here are roughly 11,000 clones, 75% to 85% occurring once; the ten biggest clones make up under 30%. This sample is part of a study of CD4 T cells in relation to SARS-CoV-2 and coronaviruses. Overall study context: The HLA restriction of the shared crossreactive spike epitopes was mapped.

Before the COVID-19 pandemic, during about 2010-2018, CD4+ T cells were taken from unexposed donors. The cells were cultured for around ten days before CD4+ T cells were isolated. As cell numbers allowed, unexposed-donor CD4+ T cells faced SARS-CoV-2 S/N and four cold-coronavirus spikes. Findings and caveats of the study: Crossreactivity was assessed only for spike protein, not other viral proteins.

The receptor comes from a human donor in good health. Sequencing was done on a sample of CD4+ T cells from PBMCs, cultured in vitro. This sequence joins TRBV6-5 and TRBJ2-7, with D perhaps matching TRBD1 (6 bases). CDR3 sequence (DNA): TGTGCCAGCAAACTACAGGGCTCCTACGAGCAGTACTTC. The encoded protein is CASKLQGSYEQYF.